This T cell receptor beta chain was documented in a study of Ad26.COV2.S vaccination and SARS-CoV-2 variants. Treatment reported: around 19 received Ad26.COV2.S at low or high dose, single or two shots; roughly five received placebo; per-sample allocation not given. Material that was analyzed had been drawn on day 63 after the first vaccine or placebo injection. This vaccine is an Ad26 vector that expresses the Wuhan-strain SARS-CoV-2 spike. The V gene's germline CDR1 is SGDLS and CDR2 YYNGEE. The CDR3 covers 15 residues. Unmatched junction bases numbered 13, after V lost 3 bases and J lost 8 bases. Method: immunoSEQ multiplex PCR; TCRdb's copy keeps in-frame clones and lacks some. The data contain fewer than 900,000 clones, about 90% of them singletons. This clone appeared a single time.

The TCR originated in a person aged 18-65 years who received the Ad26.COV2.S COVID-19 vaccine or a placebo. The material sequenced was peripheral blood, taken in a trial of Ad26.COV2.S vaccine versus placebo. The chain employs TRBV9 and TRBJ1-2, with 7 bases matching TRBD1. CDR3 residues: CASSGGTEPLRGYTF. The CDR3 coding sequence is TGTGCCAGCAGCGGGGGGACAGAGCCCTTGAGGGGCTACACCTTC.